The next 25 T cell receptor beta chains were all read from a single sample in a study of shared clonotypes between healthy human individuals. Profiling relied on immunoSEQ multiplex PCR, and the TCRdb table lists in-frame clones only, not all of them. The table includes around 990,000 clones, around 77% detected once. Sample: memory CD4+ T cells from PBMCs. Subset denoted: CD45RA-negative fraction. The receptors here all came from a man aged 18 to 30 in good health. Some clones in this sample may be carry-over from other donors' samples.

V is TRBV4-1 and J is TRBJ2-5; 8 bases fit TRBD1. Germline values: CDR1 MGHRA, CDR2 YSYEKL. There are 17 residues in the CDR3. V was clipped by 3 bases and J by 2 bases; unmatched bases: 11. This chain's CDR3 is CASSQDPQGGPQETQYF. The CDR3 nucleotides read TGCGCCAGCAGCCAGGACCCACAGGGGGGACCGCAAGAGACCCAGTACTTC.

This clone showed up just once. J is TRBJ2-1 and V is TRBV4-1, with 8 nucleotides matching TRBD1. The CDR3 length is 15 residues. V was clipped by 8 bases and J by 2 bases; unmatched bases: 8. The germline V gene has CDR1 MGHRA and CDR2 YSYEKL. The CDR3 DNA sequence: TGCGCCAGCGGACAGGGAACCTTCACCTACAATGAGCAGTTCTTC. Its translation is CASGQGTFTYNEQFF.

This clone was picked up one time. CDR3 region: CASSSIAGKSYEQYF. The DNA of the CDR3 is TGTGCCAGCAGCTCTATAGCGGGGAAATCCTACGAGCAGTACTTC. V and J are TRBV11-2 and TRBJ2-7; TRBD2 matches at 8 bases. CDR3 length: 15 residues. Germline CDR1 reads SGHAT; CDR2 reads FQNNGV. The junction had 6 bases not matched to a gene; V was cut back by 4 bases and J by 1 base.

CDR3 loop: CASSFTPAAGGEAFF. The CDR3 DNA sequence: TGCGCCAGCAGCTTTACTCCCGCTGCAGGGGGTGAAGCTTTCTTT. V usage is TRBV5-1 and J usage is TRBJ1-1; 7 positions match TRBD1. The ends lost 2 bases at V and 7 bases at J; junction bases unmatched: 11. From germline, CDR1 is SGHRS and CDR2 YFSETQ. This CDR3 region has 15 residues. Full variable domain (remainder filled in from reference TRBV5-1 and TRBJ1-1): KAGVTQTPRYLIKTRGQQVTLSCSPISGHRSVSWYQQTPGQGLQFLFEYFSETQRNKGNFPGRFSGRQFSNSRSEMNVSTLELGDSALYLCASSFTPAAGGEAFFGQGTRLTVV.

This sequence joins TRBV28 and TRBJ2-3; D is perhaps TRBD1 (5 bases). V lost 7 bases to trimming and J lost 6 bases, with 14 bases between them. This CDR3 spans 13 amino acids. Germline-derived CDR1 and CDR2 are MDHEN and SYDVKM. The CDR3 nucleotides are TGTGCCAGCAAGGACACGCTGCTTGATACGCAGTATTTT. Amino acid sequence: CASKDTLLDTQYF.

The chain combines TRBV6-1 with TRBJ1-2; D might be TRBD1 (6 bases). The length of the CDR3 is 17 residues. The V gene lost 3 bases and the J gene lost 0 bases, with 17 bases spanning the gap. CDR1 is MNHNS, CDR2 SASEGT, per germline. The CDR3 region is CASSDRGQRLANYGYTF. In nucleotides, the CDR3 is TGTGCCAGCAGTGACAGGGGACAAAGACTAGCTAACTATGGCTACACCTTC.

The V and J genes are TRBV15 and TRBJ2-3; tentatively, D is TRBD1 (5 bases). V was shortened by 0 bases and J by 6 bases, with 10 bases between the two germline ends. This CDR3 contains 14 residues. The germline gives CDR1 LNHNV, CDR2 YYDKDF (reference sequence). The CDR3, as DNA: TGTGCCACCAGCAGAGAAAGGGGTGGGGATACGCAGTATTTT. This codes for CATSRERGGDTQYF.

In DNA, the CDR3 is TGTGCCAGCAGTAGAGCGGGAAGTCAAGAGACCCAGTACTTC. Protein: CASSRAGSQETQYF. V and J are TRBV6-1 and TRBJ2-5, with TRBD2 identical over 7 bases. The CDR3 runs 14 residues. The junction had 5 bases not matched to a gene; V was cut back by 5 bases and J by 2 bases. Per germline, CDR1 MNHNS and CDR2 SASEGT.

This clone was detected only a few times. The V and J genes are TRBV19 and TRBJ1-1, with TRBD1 identical over 9 bases. The CDR3 length is 12 residues. Per the germline V gene, CDR1 is LNHDA and CDR2 is SQIVND (reference sequence). V trimming: 5 bases; J trimming: 6 bases; junction bases outside the gene matches: 1. The chain's CDR3 is CASSDRGAEAFF. CDR3 coding DNA: TGTGCCAGTAGTGACAGGGGGGCTGAAGCTTTCTTT. The complete variable domain, with remaining parts taken from reference TRBV19 and TRBJ1-1, reads DGGITQSPKYLFRKEGQNVTLSCEQNLNHDAMYWYRQDPGQGLRLIYYSQIVNDFQKGDIAEGYSVSREKKESFPLTVTSAQKNPTAFYLCASSDRGAEAFFGQGTRLTVV.

The chain links TRBV11-1 to TRBJ1-3; no definite D call. The CDR3 length is 14 residues. Between the trimmed V and J ends, which lost 3 bases and 1 base, there was a span of 7 bases. Germline V gene data show CDR1 as SGHAT and CDR2 as FQDESV (reference sequence). The CDR3 spells CASSLAGSGNTIYF. CDR3 DNA: TGTGCCAGCAGCTTGGCCGGGTCTGGAAACACCATATATTTT.

The genes are TRBV10-1 and TRBJ2-4, with D unresolved. The CDR3 totals 16 residues. Trimming took off 3 bases at V and 0 bases at J, with 12 bases between the two ends. The germline V gene has CDR1 WNHNN and CDR2 SYGVQD (reference sequence). CDR3 nucleotides: TGCGCCAGCAGTGAATTTAGGGATCTAGCCAAAAACATTCAGTACTTC. This sequence encodes CASSEFRDLAKNIQYF.

V and J are TRBV5-6 and TRBJ2-1; 8 positions match TRBD1. The germline CDR1 and CDR2 sequences are SGHDT and YYEEEE. The ends lost 6 bases at V and 9 bases at J; junction bases unmatched: 14. The CDR3 spans 15 residues. CDR3 amino acids: CASTRGGQGEGEQFF. DNA for the CDR3: TGTGCCAGCACACGGGGCGGACAGGGAGAAGGTGAGCAGTTCTTC.

The gene calls are TRBV6-5 and TRBJ1-2; no definite D call. The CDR3 runs to 13 residues. Germline CDR1 reads MNHEY; CDR2 reads SVGAGI. The V gene lost 6 bases and the J gene lost 4 bases, with 12 bases spanning the gap. CDR3 sequence: CASSPYLGYGYTF. The CDR3 region has the DNA TGTGCCAGCAGCCCGTATCTCGGCTATGGCTACACCTTC.

V is TRBV7-3 and J is TRBJ2-3; TRBD2 matches 8 bases. This CDR3 has 15 residues. In germline, CDR1 is SGHTA, CDR2 FQGTGA. V gave up 1 base and J gave up 4 bases; unmatched junction bases: 4. CDR3 DNA: TGTGCCAGCAGCTTAAACGGGAGGGAGGCAGATACGCAGTATTTT. Amino acid sequence: CASSLNGREADTQYF. The entire variable domain, with the rest obtained from reference TRBV7-3 and TRBJ2-3, is as follows: GAGVSQTPSNKVTEKGKYVELRCDPISGHTALYWYRQSLGQGPEFLIYFQGTGAADDSGLPNDRFFAVRPEGSVSTLKIQRTERGDSAVYLCASSLNGREADTQYFGPGTRLTVL.

This chain uses TRBV28 with TRBJ1-2; D uncertain. CDR1 and CDR2 (germline): MDHEN, SYDVKM. V shed 4 bases and J shed 8 bases, with 17 bases lying between them. The CDR3 totals 14 residues. CDR3 region: CASSSPIIGWGYTF. The CDR3, as DNA: TGTGCCAGCAGTTCTCCTATAATTGGATGGGGCTACACCTTC.

The chain recombines TRBV30 with TRBJ1-5; TRBD1 matches at 12 bases. CDR1 GTSNPN and CDR2 SVGIG come from the germline V gene (reference sequence). The V and J ends lost 4 bases and 6 bases, in that order; junction bases with no gene match: 4. The CDR3 is made up of 14 amino acids. The CDR3, as DNA: TGTGCCTGGACCGGGACAGGGGGCGGTCAGCCCCAGCATTTT. This gives the protein CAWTGTGGGQPQHF.

For this clone: Other DNA variants within this sample encode the same CDR3. The chain couples TRBV18 to TRBJ2-2; 13 bases line up with TRBD2. With 6 bases clipped from V and 4 bases from J, the junction kept 5 bases outside the gene matches. In germline, CDR1 is KGHSH, CDR2 LQKENI. The CDR3 sequence is 16 residues long. The CDR3 bases are TGTGCCAGCTCTCCCGGACTAGCGGGAGCCACCGGGGAGCTGTTTTTT. Its protein product is CASSPGLAGATGELFF.

The chain uses TRBV7-9 and TRBJ2-7; possible D gene TRBD1, 6 bases. The CDR3 length is 16 residues. CDR1 is SEHNR and CDR2 is FQNEAQ in the germline V gene (reference sequence). V was shortened by 5 bases and J by 5 bases, with 22 bases between the two germline ends. Here the CDR3 DNA reads TGTGCCAGCAGCCCTAGTCCGGGCAGGGGTCGCCACGAGCAGTACTTC. Protein: CASSPSPGRGRHEQYF.

This chain links TRBV13 with TRBJ2-1; TRBD1 aligns across 7 bases. Germline V gene data show CDR1 as PRHDT and CDR2 as FYEKMQ (reference sequence). Trimming took 5 bases from V and 4 from J; bases not matched to a gene: 5. CDR3 length: 14 residues. CDR3 amino acids: CASSLYRGYNEQFF. The DNA of the CDR3 is TGTGCCAGCAGCCTTTACAGGGGTTACAATGAGCAGTTCTTC.

V gene TRBV5-5 combines with J gene TRBJ2-2, with 8 bases that match TRBD2. From germline, CDR1 is SGHKS and CDR2 YYEKEE (reference sequence). Trimming took 5 bases from V and 1 from J; bases not matched to a gene: 10. The CDR3 sequence is 17 residues long. The CDR3 spells CASRAGQRGRNTGELFF. Here the CDR3 DNA reads TGTGCCAGCAGAGCCGGACAGCGGGGGCGGAACACCGGGGAGCTGTTTTTT. Complete variable domain (other parts from reference TRBV5-5 and TRBJ2-2): DAGVTQSPTHLIKTRGQQVTLRCSPISGHKSVSWYQQVLGQGPQFIFQYYEKEERGRGNFPDRFSARQFPNYSSELNVNALLLGDSALYLCASRAGQRGRNTGELFFGEGSRLTVL.

CDR3 sequence (DNA): TGTGCCAGCAGCCTGACTGGGCTGGGCCAAGAGACCCAGTACTTC. Its protein is CASSLTGLGQETQYF. V usage is TRBV7-2 and J usage is TRBJ2-5; no clear D gene. Germline CDR1 and CDR2: SGHTA and FQGNSA. V was pared by 5 bases and J by 1 base, with 14 bases between. The CDR3 is 15 amino acids.

The chain couples TRBV5-4 to TRBJ2-7; 9 nucleotides align to TRBD2. This CDR3 is built from 15 residues. Trimming cost V 1 base and J 5 bases; bases outside gene matches: 7. Germline CDR1 reads SGHNT; CDR2 reads YYREEE (reference sequence). CDR3 residues: CASSLSLAGFDEQYF. For the CDR3, the DNA is TGTGCCAGCAGCTTGTCCCTAGCGGGATTCGACGAGCAGTACTTC.

V and J are TRBV15 and TRBJ2-5; D is ambiguous. The CDR3 is made up of 14 amino acids. Trimming pared 7 bases from V and 2 bases from J, leaving 14 bases between. Germline lookup yields CDR1 LNHNV and CDR2 YYDKDF (reference sequence). Here the CDR3 DNA reads TGTGCCACCACCCAGGTCCTGGTTCAAGAGACCCAGTACTTC. It specifies CATTQVLVQETQYF.

This chain uses TRBV2 with TRBJ2-7; possible D gene TRBD1, 5 bases. CDR1 is SNHLY, CDR2 FYNNEI, per germline. V was cut by 6 bases and J by 1 base, with 13 bases left in between. The CDR3 extends over 14 amino acids. CDR3 residues: CASSYRRDSYEQYF. The CDR3 nucleotides read TGTGCCAGCAGCTACAGGAGAGATTCCTACGAGCAGTACTTC.

The V call is TRBV6-5, the J call TRBJ2-5, with TRBD2 identical over 7 bases. Germline assignment: CDR1 MNHEY and CDR2 SVGAGI. The V segment lost 0 bases and the J segment 2 bases; nucleotides outside the gene matches: 6. CDR3 length equals 16 residues. CDR3: CASSYSRLAAQETQYF. The CDR3 DNA sequence: TGTGCCAGCAGTTACTCCCGGCTAGCGGCACAAGAGACCCAGTACTTC.